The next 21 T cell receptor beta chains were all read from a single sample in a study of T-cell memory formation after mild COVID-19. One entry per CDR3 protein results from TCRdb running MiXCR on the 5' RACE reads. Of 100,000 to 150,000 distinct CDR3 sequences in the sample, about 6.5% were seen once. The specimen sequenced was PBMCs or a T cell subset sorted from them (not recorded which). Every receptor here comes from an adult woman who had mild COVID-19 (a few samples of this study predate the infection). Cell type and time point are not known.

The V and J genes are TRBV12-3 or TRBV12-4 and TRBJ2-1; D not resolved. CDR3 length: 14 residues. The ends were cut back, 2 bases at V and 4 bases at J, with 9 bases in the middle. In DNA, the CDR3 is TGTGCCAGCAGTTTATCGAGGTTATACAATGAGCAGTTCTTC. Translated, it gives CASSLSRLYNEQFF.

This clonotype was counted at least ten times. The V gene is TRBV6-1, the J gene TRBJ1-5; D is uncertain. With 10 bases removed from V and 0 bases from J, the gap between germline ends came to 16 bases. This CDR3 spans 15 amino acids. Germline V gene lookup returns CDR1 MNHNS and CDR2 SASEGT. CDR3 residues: CATGVGLYSNQPQHF. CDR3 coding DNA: TGTGCCACCGGAGTGGGTCTTTATAGCAATCAGCCCCAGCATTTT.

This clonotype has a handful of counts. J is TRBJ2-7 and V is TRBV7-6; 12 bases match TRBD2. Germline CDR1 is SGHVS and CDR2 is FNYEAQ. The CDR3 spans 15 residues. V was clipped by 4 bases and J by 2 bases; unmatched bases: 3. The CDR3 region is CASSSGLAGPYEQYF. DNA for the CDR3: TGTGCCAGCAGCTCGGGACTAGCGGGCCCCTACGAGCAGTACTTC.

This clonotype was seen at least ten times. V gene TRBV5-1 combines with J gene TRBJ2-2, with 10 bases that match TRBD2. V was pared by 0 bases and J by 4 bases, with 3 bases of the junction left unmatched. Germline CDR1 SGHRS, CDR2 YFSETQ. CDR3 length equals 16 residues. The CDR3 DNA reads TGCGCCAGCAGCTTGGTGTTAGCGGGAGGCACCGGGGAGCTGTTTTTT. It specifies CASSLVLAGGTGELFF.

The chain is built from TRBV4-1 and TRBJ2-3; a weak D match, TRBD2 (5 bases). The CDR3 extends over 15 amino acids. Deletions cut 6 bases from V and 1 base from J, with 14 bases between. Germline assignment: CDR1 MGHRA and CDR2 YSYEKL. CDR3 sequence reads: CASSLGLERTDTQYF. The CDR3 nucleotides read TGCGCCAGCAGTCTAGGACTGGAACGCACAGATACGCAGTATTTT.

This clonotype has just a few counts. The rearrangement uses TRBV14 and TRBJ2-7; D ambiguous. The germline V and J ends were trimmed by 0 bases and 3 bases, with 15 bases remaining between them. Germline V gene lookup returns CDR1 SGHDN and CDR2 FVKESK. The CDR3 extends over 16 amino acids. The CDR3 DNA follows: TGTGCCAGCAGCCAAGATTATAGACACCAATGCTACGAGCAGTACTTC. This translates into CASSQDYRHQCYEQYF. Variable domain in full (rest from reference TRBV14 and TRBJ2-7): EAGVTQFPSHSVIEKGQTVTLRCDPISGHDNLYWYRRVMGKEIKFLLHFVKESKQDESGMPNNRFLAERTGGTYSTLKVQPAELEDSGVYFCASSQDYRHQCYEQYFGPGTRLTVT.

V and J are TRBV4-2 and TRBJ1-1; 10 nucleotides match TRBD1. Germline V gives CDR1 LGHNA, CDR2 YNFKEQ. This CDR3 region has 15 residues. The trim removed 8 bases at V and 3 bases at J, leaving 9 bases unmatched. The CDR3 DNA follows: TGTGCCAGCGGCGGGACAGGGGTTATCGACACTGAAGCTTTCTTT. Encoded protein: CASGGTGVIDTEAFF.

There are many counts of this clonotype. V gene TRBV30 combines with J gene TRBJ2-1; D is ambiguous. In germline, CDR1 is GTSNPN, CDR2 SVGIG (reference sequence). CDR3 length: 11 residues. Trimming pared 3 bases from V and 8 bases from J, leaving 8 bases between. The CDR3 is CAWSPLDEQFF. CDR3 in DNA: TGTGCCTGGAGCCCGCTAGATGAGCAGTTCTTC.

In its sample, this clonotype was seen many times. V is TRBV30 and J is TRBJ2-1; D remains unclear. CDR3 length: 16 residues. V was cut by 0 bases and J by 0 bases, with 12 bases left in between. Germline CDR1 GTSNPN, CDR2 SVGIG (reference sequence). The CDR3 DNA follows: TGTGCCTGGAGTGTCATAAGGGTTAGCTCCTACAATGAGCAGTTCTTC. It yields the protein CAWSVIRVSSYNEQFF.

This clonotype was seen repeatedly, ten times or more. CDR3 sequence reads: CASSLANSGANVLTF. The CDR3 DNA is TGCGCCAGCAGCTTGGCCAACTCTGGGGCCAACGTCCTGACTTTC. This chain joins TRBV5-1 and TRBJ2-6; D uncertain. V shed 0 bases and J shed 0 bases, with 4 bases lying between them. The CDR3 contains 15 residues. CDR1 SGHRS and CDR2 YFSETQ come from the germline V gene.

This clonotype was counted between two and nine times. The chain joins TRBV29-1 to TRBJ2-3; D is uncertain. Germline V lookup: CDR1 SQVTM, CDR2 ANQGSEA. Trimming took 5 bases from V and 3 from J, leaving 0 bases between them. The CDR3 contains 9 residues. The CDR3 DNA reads TGCAGCGTTACAGATACGCAGTATTTT. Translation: CSVTDTQYF.

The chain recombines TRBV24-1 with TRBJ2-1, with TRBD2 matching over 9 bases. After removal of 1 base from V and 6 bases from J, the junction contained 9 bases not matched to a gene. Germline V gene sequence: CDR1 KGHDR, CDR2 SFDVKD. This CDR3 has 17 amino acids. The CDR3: CATSDLYAGGPSNEQFF. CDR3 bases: TGTGCCACCAGTGATTTATATGCGGGAGGGCCCTCCAATGAGCAGTTCTTC.

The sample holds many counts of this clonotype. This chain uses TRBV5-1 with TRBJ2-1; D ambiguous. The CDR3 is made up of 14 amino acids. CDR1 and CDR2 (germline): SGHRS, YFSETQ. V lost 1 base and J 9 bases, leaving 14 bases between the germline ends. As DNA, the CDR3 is TGCGCCAGCAGCTTGCTTGGGAATCTAGTTGAGCAGTTCTTC. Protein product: CASSLLGNLVEQFF.

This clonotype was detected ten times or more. DNA of the CDR3: TGCGCCAGCAGCACGGGTCATAATCAGCCCCAGCATTTT. Protein: CASSTGHNQPQHF. V is TRBV5-1 and J is TRBJ1-5; D gene ambiguous. The CDR3 is 13 residues long. CDR1 and CDR2 (germline): SGHRS, YFSETQ. Trimming removed 4 bases at V and 4 bases at J, with 9 bases between.

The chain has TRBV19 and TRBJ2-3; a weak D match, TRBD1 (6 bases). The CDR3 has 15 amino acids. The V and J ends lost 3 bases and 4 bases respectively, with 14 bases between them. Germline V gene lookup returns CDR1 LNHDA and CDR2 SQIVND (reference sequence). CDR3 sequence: CASSIGSRGSDTQYF. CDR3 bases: TGTGCCAGTAGTATCGGCTCGAGGGGGTCAGATACGCAGTATTTT.

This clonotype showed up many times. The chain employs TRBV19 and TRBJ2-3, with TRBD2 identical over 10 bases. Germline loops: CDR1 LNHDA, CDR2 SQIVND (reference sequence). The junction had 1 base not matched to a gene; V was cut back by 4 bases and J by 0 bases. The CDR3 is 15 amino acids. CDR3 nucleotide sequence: TGTGCCAGTAGTAAGCGGGAGGGTAGCACAGATACGCAGTATTTT. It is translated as CASSKREGSTDTQYF.

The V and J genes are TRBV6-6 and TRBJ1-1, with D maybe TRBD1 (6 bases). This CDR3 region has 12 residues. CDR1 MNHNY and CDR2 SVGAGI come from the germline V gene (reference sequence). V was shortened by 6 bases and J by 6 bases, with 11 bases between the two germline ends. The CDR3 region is CASRQGEAEAFF. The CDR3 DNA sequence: TGTGCCAGCAGACAGGGTGAAGCTGAAGCTTTCTTT.

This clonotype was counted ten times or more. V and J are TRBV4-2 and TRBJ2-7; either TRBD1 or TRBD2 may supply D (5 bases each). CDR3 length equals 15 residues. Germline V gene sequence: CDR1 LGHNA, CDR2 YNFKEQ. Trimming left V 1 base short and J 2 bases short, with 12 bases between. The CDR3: CASSQGWDVTYEQYF. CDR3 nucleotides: TGTGCCAGCAGCCAAGGATGGGACGTAACCTACGAGCAGTACTTC.

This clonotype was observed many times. CDR3 nucleotides: TGTGCCAGCAGCTTAGCGCGGGGGGATAATTCACCCCTCCACTTT. It specifies CASSLARGDNSPLHF. V gene TRBV7-9 combines with J gene TRBJ1-6; maybe TRBD1 (5 bases). The V gene's germline CDR1 is SEHNR and CDR2 FQNEAQ (reference sequence). CDR3 size: 15 residues. Trimming removed 0 bases from V and 5 bases from J, with 8 bases in between.

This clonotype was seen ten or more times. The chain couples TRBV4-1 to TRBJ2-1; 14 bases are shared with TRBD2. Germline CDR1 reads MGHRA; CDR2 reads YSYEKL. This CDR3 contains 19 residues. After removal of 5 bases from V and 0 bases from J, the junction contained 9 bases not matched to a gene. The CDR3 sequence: CASSFRTSGGSSSYNEQFF. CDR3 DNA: TGCGCCAGCAGCTTTAGGACTAGCGGGGGGTCGAGCTCCTACAATGAGCAGTTCTTC.

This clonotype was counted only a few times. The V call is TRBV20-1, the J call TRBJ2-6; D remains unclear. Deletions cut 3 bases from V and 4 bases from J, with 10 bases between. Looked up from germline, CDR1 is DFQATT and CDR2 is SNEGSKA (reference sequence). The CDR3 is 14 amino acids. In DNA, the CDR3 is TGCAGTGCTAGCGCCGGAACCGGGGCCAACGTCCTGACTTTC. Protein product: CSASAGTGANVLTF.